These T cell receptor beta chains were read from a single sample in a study of cytomegalovirus exposure and HLA in healthy donors. Libraries were prepared by immunoSEQ multiplex PCR; TCRdb keeps only in-frame clonotypes and omits some of them. This table holds over 150,000 clones, roughly 80% found once. Sequencing input: PBMCs. The receptor set was obtained from a man aged 35-49 years in good health and CMV-seronegative. CDR3s include the opening cysteine and the closing phenylalanine or tryptophan.

TRBV19	TRBJ2-1	CASSIDGTSGGTYNEQFF
TRBV19	TRBJ1-2	CASRDRVDGYTF
TRBV27	TRBJ2-3	CASSSLLAGGPTDTQYF
TRBV11-2	TRBJ1-5	CASSLVRGQPQHF
TRBV15	TRBJ2-2	CATSRGSTETGELFF
TRBV4-1	TRBJ2-5	CASGLAGGRGETQYF
TRBV7-9	TRBJ2-6	CASSLTSTGANVLTF
TRBV30	TRBJ2-7	CAWSSLSGHEQYF
TRBV5-1	TRBJ2-5	CASSLAGLGALQETQYF
TRBV6-5	TRBJ2-2	CAARGYTGELFF
TRBV5-8	TRBJ1-5	CASSSLNQPQHF
TRBV30	TRBJ1-3	CACDRGRSGNTIYF
TRBV19	TRBJ2-7	CASSILGQAYEQYF
TRBV27	TRBJ2-3	CASSPGTSQDTQYF
TRBV6-1	TRBJ2-2	CASSELATTGELFF
TRBV30	TRBJ1-1	CAWSVQVNTEAFF
TRBV30	TRBJ1-1	CAWSAQGDTEAFF
TRBV5-1	TRBJ2-5	CASSWGGRVGEQYF
TRBV5-1	TRBJ2-7	CASSFVAAYGEQYF
TRBV2	TRBJ2-7	CASRPKLQGLEQYF
TRBV5-1	TRBJ1-2	CASSLAQTNYGYTF
TRBV27	TRBJ1-5	CASSLAGGNQPQHF